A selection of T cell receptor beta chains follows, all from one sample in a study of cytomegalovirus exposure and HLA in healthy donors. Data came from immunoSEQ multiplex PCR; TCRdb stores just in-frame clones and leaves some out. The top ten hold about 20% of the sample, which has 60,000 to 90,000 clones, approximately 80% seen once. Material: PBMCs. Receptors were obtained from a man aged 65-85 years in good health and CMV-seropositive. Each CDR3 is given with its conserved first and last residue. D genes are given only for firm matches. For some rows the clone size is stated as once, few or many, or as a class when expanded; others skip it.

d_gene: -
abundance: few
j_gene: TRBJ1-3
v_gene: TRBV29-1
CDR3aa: CSATGPGNTIYF
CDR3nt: TGCAGCGCGACAGGACCTGGAAACACCATATATTTT

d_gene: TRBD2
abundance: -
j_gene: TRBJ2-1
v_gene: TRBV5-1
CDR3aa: CASSGLAGGLHNEQFF
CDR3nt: TGCGCCAGCAGCGGCTTAGCGGGAGGCCTCCATAATGAGCAGTTCTTC

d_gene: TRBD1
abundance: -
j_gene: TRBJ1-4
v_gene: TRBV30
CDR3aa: CAWSVAGQGAEKLFF
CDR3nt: TGTGCCTGGAGTGTTGCGGGACAGGGGGCTGAAAAACTGTTTTTT

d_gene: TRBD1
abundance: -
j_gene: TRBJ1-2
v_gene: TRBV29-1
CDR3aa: CSVGTANYGYTF
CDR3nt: TGCAGCGTGGGGACAGCTAACTATGGCTACACCTTC

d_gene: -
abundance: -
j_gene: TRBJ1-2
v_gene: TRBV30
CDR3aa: CAWRGGAGYTF
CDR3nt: TGTGCCTGGAGGGGGGGAGCTGGCTACACCTTC

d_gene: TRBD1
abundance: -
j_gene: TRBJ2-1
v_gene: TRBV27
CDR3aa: CASSIRDRAYNEQFF
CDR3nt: TGTGCCAGCAGTATCCGGGACAGGGCCTACAATGAGCAGTTCTTC

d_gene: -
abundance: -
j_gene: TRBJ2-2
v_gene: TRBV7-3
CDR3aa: CASSDRTGELFF
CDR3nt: TGTGCCAGCAGCGACAGAACCGGGGAGCTGTTTTTT

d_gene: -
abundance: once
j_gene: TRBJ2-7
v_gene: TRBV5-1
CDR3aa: CASSPGTYLGEGEQYF
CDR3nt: TGCGCCAGCAGCCCCGGAACTTACCTCGGGGAAGGCGAGCAGTACTTC

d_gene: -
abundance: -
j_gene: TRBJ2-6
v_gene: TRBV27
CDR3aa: CASSSTGGANVLTF
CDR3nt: TGTGCCAGCAGTTCAACAGGTGGGGCCAACGTCCTGACTTTC

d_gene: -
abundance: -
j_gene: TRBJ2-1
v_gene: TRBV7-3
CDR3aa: CASSLSRLDNEQFF
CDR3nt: TGTGCCAGCAGCTTATCGCGGTTGGACAATGAGCAGTTCTTC

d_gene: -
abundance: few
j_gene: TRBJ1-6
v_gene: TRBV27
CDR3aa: CASSLRGANSPLHF
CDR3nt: TGTGCCAGCAGTTTACGGGGGGCAAATTCACCCCTCCACTTT

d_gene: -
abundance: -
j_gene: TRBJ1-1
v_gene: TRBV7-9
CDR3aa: CASSLAAAEAFF
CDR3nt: TGTGCCAGCAGCTTAGCGGCGGCTGAAGCTTTCTTT

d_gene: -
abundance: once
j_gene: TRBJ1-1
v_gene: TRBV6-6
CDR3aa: CASSFLTGLNTEAFF
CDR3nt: TGTGCCAGCAGTTTCCTGACAGGCCTGAACACTGAAGCTTTCTTT

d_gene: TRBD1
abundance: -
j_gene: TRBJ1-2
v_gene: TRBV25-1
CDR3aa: CASSDSDREGYTF
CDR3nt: TGTGCCAGCAGCGACTCCGACAGGGAAGGCTACACCTTC

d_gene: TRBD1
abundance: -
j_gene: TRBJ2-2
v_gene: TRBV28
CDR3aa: CAMTWDRGDTGELFF
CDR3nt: TGTGCCATGACTTGGGACAGGGGAGACACCGGGGAGCTGTTTTTT

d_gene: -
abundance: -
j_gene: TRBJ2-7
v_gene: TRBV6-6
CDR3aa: CASSRGTRNYEQYF
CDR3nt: TGTGCCAGCAGCCGAGGGACACGAAACTACGAGCAGTACTTC

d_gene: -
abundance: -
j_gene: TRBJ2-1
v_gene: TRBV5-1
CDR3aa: CASSFDIHSYNEQFF
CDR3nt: TGCGCCAGCAGCTTCGACATCCACTCCTACAATGAGCAGTTCTTC

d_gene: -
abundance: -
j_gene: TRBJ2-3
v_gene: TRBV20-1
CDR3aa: CSAREADTQYF
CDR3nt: TGCAGTGCTAGGGAAGCGGACACGCAGTATTTT

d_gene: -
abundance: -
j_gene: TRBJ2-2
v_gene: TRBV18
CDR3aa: CASSKDRPNTGELFF
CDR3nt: TGTGCCAGCTCAAAGGACAGACCGAACACCGGGGAGCTGTTTTTT

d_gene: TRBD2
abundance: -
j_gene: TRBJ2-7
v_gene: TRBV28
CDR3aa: CASSFLAGAYEQYF
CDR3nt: TGTGCCAGCAGTTTTCTAGCGGGAGCCTACGAGCAGTACTTC

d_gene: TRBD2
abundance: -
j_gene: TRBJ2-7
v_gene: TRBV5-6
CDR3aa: CASSSRSSASGRFYEQYF
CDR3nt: TGTGCCAGCAGCTCGCGCTCTTCGGCAAGCGGGAGATTCTACGAGCAGTACTTC

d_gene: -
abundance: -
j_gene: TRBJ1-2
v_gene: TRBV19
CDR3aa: CAAGSGAQLGYTF
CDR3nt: TGTGCCGCAGGCTCAGGGGCCCAGTTAGGCTACACCTTC

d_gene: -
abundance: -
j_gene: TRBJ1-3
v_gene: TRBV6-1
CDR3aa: CASWGGRRSGNTIYF
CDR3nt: TGTGCCAGTTGGGGGGGCCGCAGGTCTGGAAACACCATATATTTT

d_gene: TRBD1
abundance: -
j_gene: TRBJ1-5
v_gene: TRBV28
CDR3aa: CASTIGQGAGQPQHF
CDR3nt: TGTGCCAGCACCATCGGACAGGGGGCAGGTCAGCCCCAGCATTTT

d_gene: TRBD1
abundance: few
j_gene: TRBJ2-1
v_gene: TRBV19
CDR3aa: CASRRQGAYNEQFF
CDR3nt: TGTGCCAGTAGGCGGCAGGGGGCCTACAATGAGCAGTTCTTC